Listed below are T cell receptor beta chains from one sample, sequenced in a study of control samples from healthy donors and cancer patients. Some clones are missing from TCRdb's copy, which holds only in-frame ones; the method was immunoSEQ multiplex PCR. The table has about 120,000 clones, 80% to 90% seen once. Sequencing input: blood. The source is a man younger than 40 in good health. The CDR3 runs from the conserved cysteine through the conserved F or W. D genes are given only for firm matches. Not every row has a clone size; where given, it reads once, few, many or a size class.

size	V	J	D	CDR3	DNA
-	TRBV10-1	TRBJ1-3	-	CASSQSSGNTIYF	TGCGCCAGCAGTCAAAGCTCTGGAAACACCATATATTTT
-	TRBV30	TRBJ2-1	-	CAWRTKNEQFF	TGTGCCTGGAGGACGAAAAATGAGCAGTTCTTC
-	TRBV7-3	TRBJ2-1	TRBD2	CASSLAGGAYEQFF	TGTGCCAGCAGCTTAGCCGGGGGGGCCTATGAGCAGTTCTTC
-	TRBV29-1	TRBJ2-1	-	CSAPSQSGNEQFF	TGCAGCGCTCCCTCTCAGTCTGGCAATGAGCAGTTCTTC
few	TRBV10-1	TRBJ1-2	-	CASSPRPASGYTF	TGCGCCAGCAGTCCCCGTCCTGCCTCGGGCTACACCTTC
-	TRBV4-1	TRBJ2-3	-	CASSQGTSTDTQYF	TGCGCCAGCAGCCAAGGGACCAGCACAGATACGCAGTATTTT
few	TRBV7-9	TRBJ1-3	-	CASSPRSSRGGNTIYF	TGTGCCAGCAGCCCCCGGTCTTCTCGAGGTGGAAACACCATATATTTT
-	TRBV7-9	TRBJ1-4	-	CASSSEAIGQDEKLFF	TGTGCCAGCAGCTCTGAAGCGATAGGGCAGGATGAAAAACTGTTTTTT
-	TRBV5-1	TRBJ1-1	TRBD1	CASSLTGSNTEAFF	TGCGCCAGCAGTTTGACAGGGTCGAACACTGAAGCTTTCTTT
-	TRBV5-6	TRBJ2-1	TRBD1	CASSGIGQGANEQFF	TGTGCCAGCAGTGGAATAGGACAGGGGGCCAATGAGCAGTTCTTC
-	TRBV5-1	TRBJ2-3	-	CASSVSTDTQYF	TGCGCCAGCAGCGTTAGCACAGATACGCAGTATTTT
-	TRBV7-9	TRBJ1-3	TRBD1	CASSLATGALFGNTIYF	TGTGCCAGCAGCCTAGCGACAGGGGCGCTGTTTGGAAACACCATATATTTT
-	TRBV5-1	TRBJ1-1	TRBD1	CASSARDRGHGEAFF	TGCGCCAGCAGCGCCCGGGACAGGGGGCACGGTGAAGCTTTCTTT
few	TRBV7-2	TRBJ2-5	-	CASSSYSRPETQYF	TGTGCCAGCAGCTCATACTCTAGACCGGAGACCCAGTACTTC
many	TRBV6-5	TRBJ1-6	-	CASSRLGEGAPLHF	TGTGCCAGCAGCCGACTGGGAGAGGGGGCACCCCTCCACTTT
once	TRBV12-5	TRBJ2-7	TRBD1	CASGGQGSSYEQYF	TGTGCTAGTGGGGGACAGGGTAGCTCCTACGAGCAGTACTTC
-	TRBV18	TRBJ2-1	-	CASSPPPGTRGRNEQFF	TGTGCCAGCTCACCACCCCCCGGGACACGGGGGCGAAATGAGCAGTTCTTC
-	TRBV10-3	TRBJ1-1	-	CAISESRSNTEAFF	TGTGCCATCAGTGAGTCGCGGTCGAACACTGAAGCTTTCTTT
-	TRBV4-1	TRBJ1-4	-	CASSQEYGGRASLNEKLFF	TGCGCCAGCAGCCAAGAGTATGGGGGTAGGGCTTCTCTTAATGAAAAACTGTTTTTT
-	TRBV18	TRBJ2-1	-	CASSPGPYNEQFF	TGTGCCAGCTCCCCTGGACCGTACAATGAGCAGTTCTTC
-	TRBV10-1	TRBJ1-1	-	CASSEGGPRSGAEAFF	TGCGCCAGCAGTGAGGGAGGACCCCGGTCGGGGGCTGAAGCTTTCTTT
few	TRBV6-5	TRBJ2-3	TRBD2	CASREAGGQDTQYF	TGTGCCAGCAGGGAGGCGGGGGGGCAAGATACGCAGTATTTT
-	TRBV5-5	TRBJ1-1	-	CASSLTVVNTEAFF	TGTGCCAGCAGCTTGACGGTGGTGAACACTGAAGCTTTCTTT
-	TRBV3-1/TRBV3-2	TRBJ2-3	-	CASSPQHRVTDTQYF	TGTGCCAGCAGCCCGCAACACAGGGTTACAGATACGCAGTATTTT
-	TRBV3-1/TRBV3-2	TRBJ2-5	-	CASGGRGETQYF	TGTGCCAGCGGGGGGCGGGGAGAGACCCAGTACTTC
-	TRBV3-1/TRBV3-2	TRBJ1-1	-	CASSQGRGVYTEAFF	TGTGCCAGCAGCCAAGGTAGAGGGGTGTACACTGAAGCTTTCTTT